The clone carrying this T cell receptor beta chain was seen a few times. Germline V lookup: CDR1 MNHEY, CDR2 SVGAGI. CDR3 length: 14 amino acids. Trimming took off 2 bases at V and 4 bases at J, with 9 bases between the two ends. This table comes from immunoSEQ multiplex PCR, and its TCRdb copy is limited to in-frame clones, with some not included. The sample holds 60,000 or so clones, over 75% seen once. The data belong to a study of OX40 agonist ivuxolimab in advanced cancers. Study details: Patients received ivuxolimab, an agonistic anti-OX40 (CD134) antibody. From about 20 to 80 years was the age range, with a mean of around 54 years, and roughly 80% were male.

Material: CD4+ or CD8+ T cells sorted from blood, obtained in a trial of the OX40 agonist ivuxolimab. The TCR was taken from an adult with an advanced solid tumor such as melanoma, head and neck, liver or kidney cancer. The chain recombines TRBV6-5 with TRBJ1-5; D perhaps matches TRBD1 (5 bases). The CDR3 nucleotides read TGTGCCAGCAGTTACAGTGGGGGGAATCAGCCCCAGCATTTT. It encodes CASSYSGGNQPQHF.